This paragraph reports one TCR beta chain. TCRdb keeps only in-frame clones here, not all; method: immunoSEQ multiplex PCR. The top ten clones hold roughly 7.9% of a sample with roughly 230,000 clones, more than 65% of them seen once. This entry is derived from a study of blood T cell repertoires in COVID-19. Germline V gene sequence: CDR1 LNHDA, CDR2 SQIVND (reference sequence). This CDR3 spans 15 amino acids. V was clipped by 5 bases and J by 5 bases, with 18 bases between them. The receptor was derived from a woman over 75 with acute or convalescent COVID-19. The material sequenced was peripheral blood. V gene TRBV19 combines with J gene TRBJ2-5; possible D gene TRBD1, 6 bases. The CDR3 sequence is CASSPRGRVGETQYF. The CDR3, as DNA: TGTGCCAGTAGTCCCAGGGGCAGGGTCGGTGAGACCCAGTACTTC.